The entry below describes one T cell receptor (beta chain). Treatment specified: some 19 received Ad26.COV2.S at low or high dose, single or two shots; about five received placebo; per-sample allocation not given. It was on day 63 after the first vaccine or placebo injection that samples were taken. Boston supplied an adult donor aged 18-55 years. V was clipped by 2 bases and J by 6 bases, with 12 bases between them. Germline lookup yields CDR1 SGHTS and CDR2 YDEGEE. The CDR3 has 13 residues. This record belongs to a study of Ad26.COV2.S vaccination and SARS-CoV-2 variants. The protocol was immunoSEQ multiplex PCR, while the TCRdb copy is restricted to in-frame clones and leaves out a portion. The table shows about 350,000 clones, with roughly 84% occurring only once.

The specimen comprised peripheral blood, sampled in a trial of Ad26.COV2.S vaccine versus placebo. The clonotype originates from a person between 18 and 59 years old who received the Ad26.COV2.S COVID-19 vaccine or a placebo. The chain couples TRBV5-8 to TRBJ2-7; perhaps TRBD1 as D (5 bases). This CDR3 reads CASSFRQGREQYF. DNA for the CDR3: TGTGCCAGCAGCTTTCGCCAGGGTCGCGAGCAGTACTTC.